This T cell receptor beta chain was recovered during a study of T-cell reconstitution after alpha-beta-depleted transplantation in children. Overall study results and limits: As was reported, about two months after transplant, alpha-beta T cells came from several hundred expanded graft clones. The study traced high day-60 TCRbeta diversity in some patients to surviving recipient T cells and thymic progenitors.

This clonotype was detected many times. Its antigen remains unidentified. Preparation of the TCRbeta library used unique molecular identifiers. TCRdb re-called the PCR reads with MiXCR, one entry per CDR3 protein. This sample yields hundreds of thousands of distinct CDR3 sequences, of which over 10% are seen a single time; 0.79% belongs to the top ten. This specimen was PBMCs, taken before TCRalphabeta/CD19-depleted stem cell transplant. This receptor was identified in a girl aged 2 to 9 with congenital amegakaryocytic thrombocytopenia, due to receive a stem cell transplant.

CDR3 in DNA: TGCGCCAGCCGCGAGACAAATACCTACGAGCAGTACTTC. Translated: CASRETNTYEQYF. This chain joins TRBV5-1 and TRBJ2-7; no definite D call. CDR1 is SGHRS and CDR2 is YFSETQ in the germline V gene. The CDR3 spans 13 residues. V lost 7 bases and J lost 2, with 13 bases in between.